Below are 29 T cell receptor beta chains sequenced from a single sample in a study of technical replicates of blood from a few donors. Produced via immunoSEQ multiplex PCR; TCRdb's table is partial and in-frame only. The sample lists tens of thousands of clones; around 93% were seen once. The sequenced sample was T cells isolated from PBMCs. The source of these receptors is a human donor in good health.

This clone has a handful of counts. This CDR3 is CASSPDSGLYEQYF. The CDR3 DNA reads TGTGCCAGCAGTCCGGACAGTGGGCTCTACGAGCAGTACTTC. The V call is TRBV6-6, the J call TRBJ2-7, with D perhaps matching TRBD1 (6 bases). With 5 bases removed from V and 3 bases from J, the gap between germline ends came to 14 bases. CDR1 and CDR2 from the germline V gene are MNHNY and SVGAGI (reference sequence). This CDR3 is built from 14 residues.

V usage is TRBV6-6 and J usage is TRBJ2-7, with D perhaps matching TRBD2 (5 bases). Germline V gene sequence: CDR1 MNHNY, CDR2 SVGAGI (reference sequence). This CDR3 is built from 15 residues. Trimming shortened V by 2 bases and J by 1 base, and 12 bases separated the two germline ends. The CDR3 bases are TGTGCCAGCAGTTACGTGCCGGGGATATCCTACGAGCAGTACTTC. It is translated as CASSYVPGISYEQYF.

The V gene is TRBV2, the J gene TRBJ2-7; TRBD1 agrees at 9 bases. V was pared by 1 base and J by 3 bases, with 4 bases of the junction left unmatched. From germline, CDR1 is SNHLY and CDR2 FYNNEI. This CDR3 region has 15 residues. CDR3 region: CASSEEGTGYYEQYF. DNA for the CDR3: TGTGCCAGCAGTGAAGAAGGGACAGGGTACTACGAGCAGTACTTC. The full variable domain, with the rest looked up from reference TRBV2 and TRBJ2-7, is EPEVTQTPSHQVTQMGQEVILRCVPISNHLYFYWYRQILGQKVEFLVSFYNNEISEKSEIFDDQFSVERPDGSNFTLKIRSTKLEDSAMYFCASSEEGTGYYEQYFGPGTRLTVT.

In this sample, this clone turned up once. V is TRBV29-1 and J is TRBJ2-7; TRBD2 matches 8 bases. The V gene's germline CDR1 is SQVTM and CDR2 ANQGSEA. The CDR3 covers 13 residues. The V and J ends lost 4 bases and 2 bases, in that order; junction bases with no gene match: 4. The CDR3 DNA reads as TGCAGCGTTGGGACTAGCCATCCCTACGAGCAGTACTTC. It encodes CSVGTSHPYEQYF.

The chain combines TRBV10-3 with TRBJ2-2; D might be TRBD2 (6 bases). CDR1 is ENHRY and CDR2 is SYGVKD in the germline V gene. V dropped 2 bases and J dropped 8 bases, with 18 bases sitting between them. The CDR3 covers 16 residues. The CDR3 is CAISEKEGVSSGELFF. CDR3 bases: TGTGCCATCAGTGAGAAGGAGGGAGTTTCGTCTGGGGAGCTGTTTTTT.

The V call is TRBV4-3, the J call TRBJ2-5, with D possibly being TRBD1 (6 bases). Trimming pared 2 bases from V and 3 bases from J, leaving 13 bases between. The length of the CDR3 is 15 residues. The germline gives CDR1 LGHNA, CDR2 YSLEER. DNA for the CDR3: TGCGCCAGCAGCCAACTATTGGACAGTAAAGAGACCCAGTACTTC. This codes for CASSQLLDSKETQYF.

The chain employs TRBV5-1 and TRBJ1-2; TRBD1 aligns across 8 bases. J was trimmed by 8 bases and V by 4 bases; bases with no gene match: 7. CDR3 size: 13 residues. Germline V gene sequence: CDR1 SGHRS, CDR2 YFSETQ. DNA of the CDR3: TGCGCCAGCAGCCCGGGACAGGAGGGGGGCTACACCTTC. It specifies CASSPGQEGGYTF. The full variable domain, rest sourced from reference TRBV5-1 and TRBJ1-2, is KAGVTQTPRYLIKTRGQQVTLSCSPISGHRSVSWYQQTPGQGLQFLFEYFSETQRNKGNFPGRFSGRQFSNSRSEMNVSTLELGDSALYLCASSPGQEGGYTFGSGTRLTVV.

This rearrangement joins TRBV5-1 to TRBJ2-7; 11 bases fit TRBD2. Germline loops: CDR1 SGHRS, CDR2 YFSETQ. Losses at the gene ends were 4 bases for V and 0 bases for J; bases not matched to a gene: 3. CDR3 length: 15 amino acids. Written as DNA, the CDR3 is TGCGCCAGCAGCGTAACTAGCGGGAGCTCCTACGAGCAGTACTTC. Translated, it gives CASSVTSGSSYEQYF.

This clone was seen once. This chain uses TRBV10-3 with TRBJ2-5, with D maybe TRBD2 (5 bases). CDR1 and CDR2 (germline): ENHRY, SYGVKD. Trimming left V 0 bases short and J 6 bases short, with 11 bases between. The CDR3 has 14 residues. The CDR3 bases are TGTGCCATCAGTGAGTCTTGGACTCTACAGACCCAGTACTTC. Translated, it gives CAISESWTLQTQYF.

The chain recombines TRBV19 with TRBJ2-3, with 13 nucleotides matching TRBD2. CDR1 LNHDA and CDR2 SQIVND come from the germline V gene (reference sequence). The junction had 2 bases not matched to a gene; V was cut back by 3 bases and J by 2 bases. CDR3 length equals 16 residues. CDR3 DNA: TGTGCCAGTAGTATGGGACTAGCGGGGTCCACAGATACGCAGTATTTT. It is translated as CASSMGLAGSTDTQYF.

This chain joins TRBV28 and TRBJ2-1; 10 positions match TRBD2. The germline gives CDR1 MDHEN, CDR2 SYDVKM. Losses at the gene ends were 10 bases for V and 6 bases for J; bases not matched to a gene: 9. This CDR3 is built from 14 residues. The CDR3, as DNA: TGTGCCACCAGAGCGGGAGGGGAGGGCAATGAGCAGTTCTTC. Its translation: CATRAGGEGNEQFF.

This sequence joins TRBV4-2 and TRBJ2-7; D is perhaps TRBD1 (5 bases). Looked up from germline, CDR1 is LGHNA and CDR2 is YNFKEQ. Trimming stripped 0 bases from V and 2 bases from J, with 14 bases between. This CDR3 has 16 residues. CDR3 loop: CASSQDGADTAYEQYF. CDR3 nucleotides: TGTGCCAGCAGCCAAGATGGGGCAGACACAGCCTACGAGCAGTACTTC.

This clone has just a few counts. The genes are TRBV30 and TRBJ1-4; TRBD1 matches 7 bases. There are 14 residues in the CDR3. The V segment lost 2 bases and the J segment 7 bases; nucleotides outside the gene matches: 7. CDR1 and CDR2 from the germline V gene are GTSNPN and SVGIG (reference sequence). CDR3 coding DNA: TGTGCCTGGAGTACAACAGGGGAAGGTGAAAAACTGTTTTTT. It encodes CAWSTTGEGEKLFF.

The CDR3 DNA sequence: TGTGCCAGCAGTTTGACAGGAACCATGAACACTGAAGCTTTCTTT. Protein: CASSLTGTMNTEAFF. This sequence joins TRBV28 and TRBJ1-1; possibly TRBD1 for D (6 bases). Trimming took 3 bases from V and 0 from J, leaving 11 bases between them. This CDR3 comprises 15 residues. CDR1 MDHEN and CDR2 SYDVKM come from the germline V gene.

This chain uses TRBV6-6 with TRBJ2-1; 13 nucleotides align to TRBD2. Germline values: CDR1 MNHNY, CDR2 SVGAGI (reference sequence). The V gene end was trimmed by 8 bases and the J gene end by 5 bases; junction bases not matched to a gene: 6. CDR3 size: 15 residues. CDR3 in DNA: TGTGCCAGCGTTGAGGGACTAGCGGGAAACAATGAGCAGTTCTTC. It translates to CASVEGLAGNNEQFF.

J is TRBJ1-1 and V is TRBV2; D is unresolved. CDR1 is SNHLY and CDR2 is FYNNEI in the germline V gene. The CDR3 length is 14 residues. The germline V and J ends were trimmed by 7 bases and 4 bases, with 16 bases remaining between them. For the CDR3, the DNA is TGTGCCAGCATATTCCCGGTACTGCTCACTGAAGCTTTCTTT. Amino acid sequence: CASIFPVLLTEAFF.

The CDR3 DNA is TGCGCCAGCAGCCCAGGACAGGGAATGAGAGGCTACACCTTC. It specifies CASSPGQGMRGYTF. The rearrangement uses TRBV5-1 and TRBJ1-2; 8 positions agree with TRBD1. The V segment lost 4 bases and the J segment 8 bases; nucleotides outside the gene matches: 10. The CDR3 is 14 residues long. The germline V gene has CDR1 SGHRS and CDR2 YFSETQ.

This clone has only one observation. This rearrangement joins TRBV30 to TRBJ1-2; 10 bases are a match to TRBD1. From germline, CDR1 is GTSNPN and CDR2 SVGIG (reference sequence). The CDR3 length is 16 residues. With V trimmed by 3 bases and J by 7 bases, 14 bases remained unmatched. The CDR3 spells CAWRGPGQGKGFGYTF. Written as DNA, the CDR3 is TGTGCCTGGAGAGGCCCGGGACAGGGGAAGGGATTTGGCTACACCTTC.

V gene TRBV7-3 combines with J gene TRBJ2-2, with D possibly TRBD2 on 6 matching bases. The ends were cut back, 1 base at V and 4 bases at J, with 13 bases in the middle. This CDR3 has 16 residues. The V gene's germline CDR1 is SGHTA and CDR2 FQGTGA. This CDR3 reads CASSLMGPGGTGELFF. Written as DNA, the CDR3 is TGTGCCAGCAGCTTAATGGGACCCGGGGGCACCGGGGAGCTGTTTTTT.

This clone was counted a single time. In nucleotides, the CDR3 is TGTGCCAGCAGCCAAGTCGGGAGCTCCTACAATGAGCAGTTCTTC. As protein: CASSQVGSSYNEQFF. The V and J genes are TRBV4-2 and TRBJ2-1, with D perhaps TRBD2 (6 bases). This CDR3 is built from 15 residues. Germline assignment: CDR1 LGHNA and CDR2 YNFKEQ. The ends were cut back, 1 base at V and 0 bases at J, with 7 bases in the middle.

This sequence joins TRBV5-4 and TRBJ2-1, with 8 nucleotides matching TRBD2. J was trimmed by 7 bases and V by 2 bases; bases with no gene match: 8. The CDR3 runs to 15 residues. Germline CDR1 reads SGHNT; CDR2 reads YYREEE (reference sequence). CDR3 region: CASSLPGLGRNEQFF. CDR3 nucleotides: TGTGCCAGCAGCTTACCGGGACTAGGAAGAAATGAGCAGTTCTTC.

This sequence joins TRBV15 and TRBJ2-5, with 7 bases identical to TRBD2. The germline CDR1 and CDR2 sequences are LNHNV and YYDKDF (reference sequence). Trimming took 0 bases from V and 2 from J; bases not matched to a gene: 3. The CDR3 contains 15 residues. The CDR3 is CATSRDLADQETQYF. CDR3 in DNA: TGTGCCACCAGCAGAGATCTAGCGGATCAAGAGACCCAGTACTTC.

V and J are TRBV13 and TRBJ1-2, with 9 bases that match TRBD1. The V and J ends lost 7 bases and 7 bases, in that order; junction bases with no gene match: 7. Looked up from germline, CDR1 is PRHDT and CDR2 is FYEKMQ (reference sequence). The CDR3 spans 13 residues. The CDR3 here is CASNLQGAGGYTF. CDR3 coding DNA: TGTGCCAGCAACCTACAGGGGGCAGGTGGCTACACCTTC.

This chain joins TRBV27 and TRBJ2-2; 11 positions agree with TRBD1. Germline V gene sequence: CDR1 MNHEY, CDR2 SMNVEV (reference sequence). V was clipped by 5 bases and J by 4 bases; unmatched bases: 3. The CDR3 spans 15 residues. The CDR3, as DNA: TGTGCCAGCAGTCCCGGGACAGGGGGCACCGGGGAGCTGTTTTTT. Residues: CASSPGTGGTGELFF.

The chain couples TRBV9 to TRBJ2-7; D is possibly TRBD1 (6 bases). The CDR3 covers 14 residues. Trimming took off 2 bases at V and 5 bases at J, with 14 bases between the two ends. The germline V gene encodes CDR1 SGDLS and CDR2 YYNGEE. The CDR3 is CASSVTGNKDEQYF. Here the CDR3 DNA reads TGTGCCAGCAGCGTTACAGGGAACAAGGACGAGCAGTACTTC.

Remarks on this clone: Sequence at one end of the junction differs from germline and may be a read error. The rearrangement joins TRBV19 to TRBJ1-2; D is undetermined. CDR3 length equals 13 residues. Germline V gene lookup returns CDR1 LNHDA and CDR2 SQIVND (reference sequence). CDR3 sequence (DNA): TGTGCCAGTAGTGTAGACGGTACCTATGGCTACACCTTC. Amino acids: CASSVDGTYGYTF. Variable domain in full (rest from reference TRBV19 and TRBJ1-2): DGGITQSPKYLFRKEGQNVTLSCEQNLNHDAMYWYRQDPGQGLRLIYYSQIVNDFQKGDIAEGYSVSREKKESFPLTVTSAQKNPTAFYLCASSVDGTYGYTFGSGTRLTVV.

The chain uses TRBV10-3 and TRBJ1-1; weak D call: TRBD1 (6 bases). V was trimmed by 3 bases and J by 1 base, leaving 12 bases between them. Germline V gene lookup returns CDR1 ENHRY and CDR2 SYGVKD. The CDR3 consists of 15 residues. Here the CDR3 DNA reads TGTGCCATCAGTGAATCCTTGACAGGGAACACTGAAGCTTTCTTT. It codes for CAISESLTGNTEAFF.

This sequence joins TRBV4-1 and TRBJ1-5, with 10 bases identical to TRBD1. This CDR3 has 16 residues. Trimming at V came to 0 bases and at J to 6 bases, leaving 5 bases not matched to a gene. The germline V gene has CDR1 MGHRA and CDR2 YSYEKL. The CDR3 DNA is TGCGCCAGCAGCCAAGAACCGGGACAGGGGTTTCAGCCCCAGCATTTT. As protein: CASSQEPGQGFQPQHF.

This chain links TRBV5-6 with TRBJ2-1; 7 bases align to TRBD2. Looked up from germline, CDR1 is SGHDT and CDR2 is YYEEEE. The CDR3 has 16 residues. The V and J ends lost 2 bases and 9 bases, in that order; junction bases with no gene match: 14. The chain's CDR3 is CASSFVGGPMDGEQFF. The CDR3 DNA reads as TGTGCCAGCAGCTTCGTGGGAGGGCCTATGGACGGTGAGCAGTTCTTC.